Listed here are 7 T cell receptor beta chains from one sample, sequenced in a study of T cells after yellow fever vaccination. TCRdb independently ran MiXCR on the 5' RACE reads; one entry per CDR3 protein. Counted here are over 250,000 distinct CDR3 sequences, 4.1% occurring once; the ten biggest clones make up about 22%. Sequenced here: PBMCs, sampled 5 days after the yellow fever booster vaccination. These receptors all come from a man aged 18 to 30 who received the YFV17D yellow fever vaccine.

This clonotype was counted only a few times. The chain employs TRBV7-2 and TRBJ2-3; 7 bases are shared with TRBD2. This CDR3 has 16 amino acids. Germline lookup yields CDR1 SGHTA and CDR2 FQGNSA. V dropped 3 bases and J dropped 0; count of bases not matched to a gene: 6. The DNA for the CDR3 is TGTGCCAGCAGCTTGTGGGGGGGGTATAGCACAGATACGCAGTATTTT. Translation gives CASSLWGGYSTDTQYF.

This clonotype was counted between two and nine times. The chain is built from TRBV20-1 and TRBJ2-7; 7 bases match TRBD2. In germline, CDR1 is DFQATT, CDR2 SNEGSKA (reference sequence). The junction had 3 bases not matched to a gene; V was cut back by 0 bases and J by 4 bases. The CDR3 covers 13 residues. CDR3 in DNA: TGCAGTGCTAGAGAGTGGCGGGGGTACGAGCAGTACTTC. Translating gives CSAREWRGYEQYF.

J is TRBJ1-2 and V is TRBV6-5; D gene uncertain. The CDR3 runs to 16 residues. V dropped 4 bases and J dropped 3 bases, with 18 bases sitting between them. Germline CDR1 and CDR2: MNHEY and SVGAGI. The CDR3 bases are TGTGCCAGCAGTTCATCCAGGTCTCGTTTCTACTATGGCTACACCTTC. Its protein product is CASSSSRSRFYYGYTF.

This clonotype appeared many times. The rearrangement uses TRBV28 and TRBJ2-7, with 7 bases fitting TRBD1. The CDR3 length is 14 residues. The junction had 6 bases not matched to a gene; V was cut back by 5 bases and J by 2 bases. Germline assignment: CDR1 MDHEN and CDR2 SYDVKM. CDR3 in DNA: TGTGCCAGCAGTCCCGACAGGGACCCCTACGAGCAGTACTTC. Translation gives CASSPDRDPYEQYF.

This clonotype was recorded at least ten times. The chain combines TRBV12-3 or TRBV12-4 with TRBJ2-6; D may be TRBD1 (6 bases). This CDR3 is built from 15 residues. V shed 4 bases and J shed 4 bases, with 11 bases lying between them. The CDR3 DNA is TGTGCCAGCAGTTGGCAGGGGTCCGGGGCCAACGTCCTGACTTTC. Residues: CASSWQGSGANVLTF.

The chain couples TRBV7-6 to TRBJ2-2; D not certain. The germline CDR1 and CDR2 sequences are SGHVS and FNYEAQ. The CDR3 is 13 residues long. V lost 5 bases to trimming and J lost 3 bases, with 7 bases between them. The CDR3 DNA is TGTGCCAGCAGCCAAAGATACACCGGGGAGCTGTTTTTT. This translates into CASSQRYTGELFF.

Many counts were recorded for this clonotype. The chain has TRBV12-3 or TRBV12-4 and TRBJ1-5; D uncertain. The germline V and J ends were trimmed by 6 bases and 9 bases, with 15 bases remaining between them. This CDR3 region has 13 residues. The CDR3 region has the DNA TGTGCCAGCAGCCGTACTACTAAGTCGCCCCAGCATTTT. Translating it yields CASSRTTKSPQHF.